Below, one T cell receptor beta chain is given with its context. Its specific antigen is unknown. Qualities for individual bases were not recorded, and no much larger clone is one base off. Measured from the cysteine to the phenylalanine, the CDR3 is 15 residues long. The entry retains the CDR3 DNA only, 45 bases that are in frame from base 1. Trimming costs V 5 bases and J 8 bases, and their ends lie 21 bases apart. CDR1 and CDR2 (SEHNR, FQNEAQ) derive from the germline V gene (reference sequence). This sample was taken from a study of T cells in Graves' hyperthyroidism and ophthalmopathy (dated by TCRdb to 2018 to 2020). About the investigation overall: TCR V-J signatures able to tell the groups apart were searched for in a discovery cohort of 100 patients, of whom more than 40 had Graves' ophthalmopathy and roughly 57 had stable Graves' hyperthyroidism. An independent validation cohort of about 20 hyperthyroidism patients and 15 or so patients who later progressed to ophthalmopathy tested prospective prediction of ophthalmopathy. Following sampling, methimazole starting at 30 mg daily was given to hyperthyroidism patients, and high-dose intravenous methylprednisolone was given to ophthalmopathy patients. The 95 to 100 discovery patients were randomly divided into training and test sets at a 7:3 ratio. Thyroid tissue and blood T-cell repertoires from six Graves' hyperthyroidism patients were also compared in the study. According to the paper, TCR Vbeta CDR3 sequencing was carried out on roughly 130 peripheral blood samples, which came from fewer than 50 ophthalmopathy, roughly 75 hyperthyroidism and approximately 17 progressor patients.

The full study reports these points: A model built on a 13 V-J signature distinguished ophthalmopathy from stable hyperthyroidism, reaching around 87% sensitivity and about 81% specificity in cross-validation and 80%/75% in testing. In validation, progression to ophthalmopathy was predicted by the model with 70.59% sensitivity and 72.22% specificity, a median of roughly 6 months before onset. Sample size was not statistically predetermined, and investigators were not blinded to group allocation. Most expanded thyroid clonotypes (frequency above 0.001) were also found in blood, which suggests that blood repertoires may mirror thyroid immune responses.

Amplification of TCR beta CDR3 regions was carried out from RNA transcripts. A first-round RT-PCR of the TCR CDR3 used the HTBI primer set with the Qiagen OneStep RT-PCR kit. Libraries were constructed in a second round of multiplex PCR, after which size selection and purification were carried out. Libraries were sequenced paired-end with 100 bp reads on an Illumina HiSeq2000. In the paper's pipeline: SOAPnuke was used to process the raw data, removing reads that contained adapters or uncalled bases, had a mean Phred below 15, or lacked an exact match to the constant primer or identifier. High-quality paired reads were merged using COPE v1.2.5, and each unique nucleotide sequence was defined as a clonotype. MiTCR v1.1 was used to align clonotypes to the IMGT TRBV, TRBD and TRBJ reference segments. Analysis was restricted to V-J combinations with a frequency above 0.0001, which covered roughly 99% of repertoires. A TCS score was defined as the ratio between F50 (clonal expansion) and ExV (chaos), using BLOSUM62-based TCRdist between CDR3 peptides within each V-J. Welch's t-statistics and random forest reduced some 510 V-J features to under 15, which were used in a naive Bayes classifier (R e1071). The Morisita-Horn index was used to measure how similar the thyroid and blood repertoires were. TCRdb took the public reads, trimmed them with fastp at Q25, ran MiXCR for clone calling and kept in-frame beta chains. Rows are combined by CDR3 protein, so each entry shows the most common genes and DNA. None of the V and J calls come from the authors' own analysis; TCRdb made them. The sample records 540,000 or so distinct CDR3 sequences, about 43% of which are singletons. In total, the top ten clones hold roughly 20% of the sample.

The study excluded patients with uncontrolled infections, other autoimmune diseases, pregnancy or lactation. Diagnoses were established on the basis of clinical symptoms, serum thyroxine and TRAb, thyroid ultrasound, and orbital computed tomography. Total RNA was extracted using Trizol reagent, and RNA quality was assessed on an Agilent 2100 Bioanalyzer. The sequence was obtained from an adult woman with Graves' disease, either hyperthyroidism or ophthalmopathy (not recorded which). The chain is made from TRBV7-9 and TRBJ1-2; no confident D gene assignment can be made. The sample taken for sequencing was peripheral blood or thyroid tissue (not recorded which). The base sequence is TGTGCCAGCAGCCAACCCGCAGGCCGACTCGAGGGCTACACCTTC. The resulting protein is CASSQPAGRLEGYTF.